Listed below are T cell receptor beta chains from one sample, sequenced in a study of blood T cells in healthy people across ages. MiXCR, applied by TCRdb to the 5' RACE reads, yields one record per CDR3 protein. The sample carries 550,000 to 600,000 distinct CDR3 sequences, approximately 27% recorded once. Material: blood. Every receptor here comes from a woman in her sixties or seventies in good health. The CDR3 runs from the conserved cysteine through the conserved F or W. Fields, in order: V gene, D gene, J gene, clone size, CDR3 DNA, CDR3 protein. A D gene is named only where the DNA matches it firmly. Some rows have no size entry. The others give once, few or many, or a class for an expanded clone.

TRBV6-2/TRBV6-3	TRBD1	TRBJ1-1	-	TGTGCCAGCAGTTGGACAGGGGCCGAGAACACTGAAGCTTTCTTT	CASSWTGAENTEAFF
TRBV5-6	TRBD2	TRBJ2-1	-	TGTGCCAGCAGCTTTCGGGCTAGCGGGGAGTCCTACAATGAGCAGTTCTTT	CASSFRASGESYNEQFF
TRBV5-1	TRBD1	TRBJ1-1	-	TGCGCCAGCAGCTGGGCCCGGACAGGGGCTTCGAACACTGAAGCTTTCTTT	CASSWARTGASNTEAFF
TRBV12-3/TRBV12-4	-	TRBJ1-2	-	TGTGCCAGCAACCGGGACTTCTATGGCTACACCTTC	CASNRDFYGYTF
TRBV10-3	TRBD2	TRBJ2-3	few	TGTGCCATCAGTCCTGGACTAGCGGGGGCCACAGATACGCAGTATTTT	CAISPGLAGATDTQYF
TRBV7-2	-	TRBJ1-6	few	TGTGCCAGCAGCGCGGGGATGGGTTCACCCCTCCACTTT	CASSAGMGSPLHF
TRBV5-5	-	TRBJ1-1	many	TGTGCCAGCAGCTTGGCAACAGGGAACACTGAAGCTTTCTTT	CASSLATGNTEAFF
TRBV4-3	TRBD2	TRBJ2-5	many	TGCGCCAGCAGCCAAGATCTCCCCGGACTAGCGGGGGCCGGGGAGACCCAGTACTTC	CASSQDLPGLAGAGETQYF
TRBV5-1	-	TRBJ1-1	few	TGCGCCAGCAGCTTTGACAGCCGAGGGGCTGAAGCTTTCTTT	CASSFDSRGAEAFF
TRBV7-4	-	TRBJ1-5	few	TGTGCCAGCAGTGACCCGTCCCAGCATTTT	CASSDPSQHF
TRBV24-1	-	TRBJ1-2	many	TGTGCCACCAGTGCGGGGGCCAACTATGGCTACACCTTC	CATSAGANYGYTF
TRBV20-1	TRBD2	TRBJ2-5	-	TGCAGTGCTGAGAAGGCGGGAGGGGGATCCTCTCAAGAGACCCAGTACTTC	CSAEKAGGGSSQETQYF
TRBV20-1	TRBD2	TRBJ2-3	-	TGCAGTGCCAGCTTAGCGGGGGATACGCAGTATTTT	CSASLAGDTQYF
TRBV10-3	TRBD2	TRBJ2-7	-	TGTGCCATCAGTGAAGTAGCGGGGGGCGGCGACGAGCAGTACTTC	CAISEVAGGGDEQYF
TRBV5-1	-	TRBJ2-7	few	TGCGCCAGCAGCTGGGACACAGGCTACGAGCAGTACTTC	CASSWDTGYEQYF
TRBV7-2	-	TRBJ1-5	-	TGTGCCAACAGCTTAGGCAGGGGAAGGAGCAATCAGCCCCAGCATTTT	CANSLGRGRSNQPQHF